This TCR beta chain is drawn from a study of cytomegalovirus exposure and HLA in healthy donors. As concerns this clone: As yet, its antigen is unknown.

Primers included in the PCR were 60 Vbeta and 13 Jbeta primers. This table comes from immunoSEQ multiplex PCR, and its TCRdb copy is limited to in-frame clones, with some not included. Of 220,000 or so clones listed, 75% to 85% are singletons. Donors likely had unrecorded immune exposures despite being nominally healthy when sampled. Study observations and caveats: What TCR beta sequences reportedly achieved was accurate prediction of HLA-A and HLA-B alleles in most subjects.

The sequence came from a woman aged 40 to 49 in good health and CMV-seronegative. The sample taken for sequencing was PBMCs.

The CDR3 sequence is CASSERGRAVGINEQFF. The CDR3, as DNA: TGTGCCAGCAGTGAACGCGGGAGGGCCGTTGGAATAAATGAGCAGTTCTTC. This sequence joins TRBV6-1 and TRBJ2-1; TRBD2 agrees at 9 bases. CDR3 length equals 17 residues. V was clipped by 2 bases and J by 7 bases; unmatched bases: 12. The V gene's germline CDR1 is MNHNS and CDR2 SASEGT.